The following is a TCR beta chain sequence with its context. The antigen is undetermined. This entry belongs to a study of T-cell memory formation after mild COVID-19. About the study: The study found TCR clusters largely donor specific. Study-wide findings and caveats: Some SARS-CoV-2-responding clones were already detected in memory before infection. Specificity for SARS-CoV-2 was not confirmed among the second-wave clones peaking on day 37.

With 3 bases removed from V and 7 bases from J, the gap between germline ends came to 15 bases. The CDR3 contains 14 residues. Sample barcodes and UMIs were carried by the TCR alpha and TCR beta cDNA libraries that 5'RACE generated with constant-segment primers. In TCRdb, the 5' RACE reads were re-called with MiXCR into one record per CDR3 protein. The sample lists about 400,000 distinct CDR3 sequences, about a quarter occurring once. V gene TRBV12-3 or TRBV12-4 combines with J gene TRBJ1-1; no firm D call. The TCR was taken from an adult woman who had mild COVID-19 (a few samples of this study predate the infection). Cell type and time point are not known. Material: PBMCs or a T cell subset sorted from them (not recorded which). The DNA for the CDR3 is TGTGCCAGCAGTTTTACCACGGCGGGTGGTGAAGCTTTCTTT. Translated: CASSFTTAGGEAFF.